This T cell receptor beta chain was observed in a study of breast tumors, draining lymph nodes, adjacent tissues. The study's findings and limits: Luminal-like breast cancer showed significantly greater tumor-nontumor repertoire similarity than basal-like breast cancer did. Tumor repertoires ranked between lymph nodes and nontumor tissue in diversity, with V and J gene preferences.

Many counts were recorded for this clonotype. The antigen is undetermined. V lost 1 base to trimming and J lost 7 bases, with 11 bases between them. Germline V gives CDR1 SGHAT, CDR2 FQDESV (reference sequence). The CDR3 is 14 residues long. TCRdb recomputed calls from the multiplex PCR reads with MiXCR, one row per CDR3 protein. The sample holds fewer than 250,000 distinct CDR3 sequences, roughly 32% seen once. Breast cancer patients provided tissue from their axillary draining lymph nodes. Sequencing used axillary lymph node tissue. The chain uses TRBV11-1 and TRBJ2-1; no reliable D call. This clonotype was obtained from a female donor with breast cancer. Some clones in this sample may be carry-over from other donors' samples. The CDR3 sequence: CASSLGRLGNEQFF. CDR3 bases: TGTGCCAGCAGCTTAGGGCGGTTGGGTAATGAGCAGTTCTTC. The whole variable domain, remainder taken from reference TRBV11-1 and TRBJ2-1, is EAEVAQSPRYKITEKSQAVAFWCDPISGHATLYWYRQILGQGPELLVQFQDESVVDDSQLPKDRFSAERLKGVDSTLKIQPAELGDSAMYLCASSLGRLGNEQFFGPGTRLTVL.